There are a few counts of the clone carrying this T cell receptor beta chain. This record comes from a study of radiotherapy plus CTLA-4 blockade in lung cancer. The table came from immunoSEQ multiplex PCR; TCRdb's copy has only in-frame clones and leaves some out. The sample holds about 24,000 clones, approximately 74% seen once. The CDR3 loop spans 13 amino acids. Germline CDR1 SQVTM, CDR2 ANQGSEA. Trimming removed 7 bases at V and 2 bases at J, with 14 bases between. This sample comprised peripheral blood, obtained from a patient treated with radiotherapy plus ipilimumab. The TCR sequence derives from a human donor with non-small cell lung cancer whose response to radiotherapy plus ipilimumab could not be evaluated. The chain uses TRBV29-1 and TRBJ2-5; TRBD2 might be the D (6 bases). In nucleotides, the CDR3 is TGCAGCGCTGGGACTGACAAGCAAGAGACCCAGTACTTC. It specifies CSAGTDKQETQYF.